The 9 T cell receptor beta chains in this list originate from one sample, sequenced in a study of T cells in Graves' hyperthyroidism and ophthalmopathy. It was RNA transcripts that yielded the amplified TCR beta CDR3 regions. TCR CDR3 underwent first-round RT-PCR with the HTBI primer set. TCRdb processed the multiplex PCR reads anew with MiXCR; each CDR3 protein has one entry. The sample includes around 300,000 distinct CDR3 sequences, roughly 15% of them seen just once. Material for sequencing was blood. The receptors come from a woman between 40 and 55 years old with Graves' hyperthyroidism.

The chain joins TRBV11-3 to TRBJ2-3, with D hard to call. The germline V gene has CDR1 SGHNT and CDR2 YENEEA. CDR3 length: 15 amino acids. The V gene lost 0 bases and the J gene lost 0 bases, with 7 bases spanning the gap. The CDR3 loop is CASSLDMTSTDTQYF. CDR3 sequence (DNA): TGTGCCAGCAGCTTAGATATGACTAGCACAGATACGCAGTATTTT.

This clonotype came up many times. The chain combines TRBV6-2 or TRBV6-3 with TRBJ1-4; D is unclear. The V end lost 10 bases, the J end lost 8 bases, and 14 bases lay between the germline ends. CDR1 and CDR2 (germline): MNHEY, SVGEGT. The CDR3 is made up of 12 amino acids. The CDR3 reads CATRRGGEKLFF. For the CDR3, the DNA is TGTGCCACCCGTCGAGGCGGAGAAAAACTGTTTTTT.

This clonotype was counted ten times or more. This rearrangement joins TRBV29-1 to TRBJ2-3; 8 bases match TRBD2. The CDR3 is made up of 13 amino acids. Germline V gene lookup returns CDR1 SQVTM and CDR2 ANQGSEA. The J segment lost 5 bases and the V segment lost 7 bases, leaving 8 bases of the junction unmatched. The CDR3 reads CSALGTRVDTQYF. DNA of the CDR3: TGCAGCGCCTTGGGGACTAGAGTAGATACGCAGTATTTT.

V usage is TRBV18 and J usage is TRBJ1-1; perhaps TRBD1 as D (5 bases). The CDR3 covers 15 residues. Trimming pared 3 bases from V and 4 bases from J, leaving 15 bases between. The germline gives CDR1 KGHSH, CDR2 LQKENI. As DNA, the CDR3 is TGTGCCAGCTCACCGGGTCCTGGGACCACCACTGAAGCTTTCTTT. Translating gives CASSPGPGTTTEAFF. Full variable domain (remainder filled in from reference TRBV18 and TRBJ1-1): NAGVMQNPRHLVRRRGQEARLRCSPMKGHSHVYWYRQLPEEGLKFMVYLQKENIIDESGMPKERFSAEFPKEGPSILRIQQVVRGDSAAYFCASSPGPGTTTEAFFGQGTRLTVV.

The chain links TRBV27 to TRBJ2-2; D is undetermined. Germline V CDR1 and CDR2: MNHEY, SMNVEV (reference sequence). The CDR3 consists of 13 residues. With 5 bases removed from V and 7 bases from J, the gap between germline ends came to 11 bases. In DNA, the CDR3 is TGTGCCAGCAGTCCCCATTCGGGCGGGGAGCTGTTTTTT. This codes for CASSPHSGGELFF.

This clonotype was seen at least ten times. J is TRBJ1-5 and V is TRBV6-2 or TRBV6-3; the D is unclear. This CDR3 has 12 residues. The germline V gene has CDR1 MNHEY and CDR2 SVGEGT. The germline V and J ends were trimmed by 6 bases and 9 bases, with 12 bases remaining between them. Here the CDR3 DNA reads TGTGCCAGCAGAGACACAGTAAGGCCCCAGCATTTT. This sequence encodes CASRDTVRPQHF.

There are many counts of this clonotype. J is TRBJ1-5 and V is TRBV28; D is ambiguous. The germline V gene has CDR1 MDHEN and CDR2 SYDVKM. Deletions cut 8 bases from V and 5 bases from J, with 13 bases between. This CDR3 has 13 amino acids. In nucleotides, the CDR3 is TGTGCCAGCTGTACAGCTTATTATCAGCCCCAGCATTTT. Residues: CASCTAYYQPQHF.

The V call is TRBV20-1, the J call TRBJ1-1, with D perhaps matching TRBD1 (5 bases). CDR1 and CDR2 (germline): DFQATT, SNEGSKA (reference sequence). CDR3 length equals 12 residues. Between the trimmed V and J ends, which lost 6 bases and 7 bases, there was a span of 15 bases. The CDR3 nucleotides are TGCAGTGCCCCCGTATGGGACGTTGAAGCTTTCTTT. It is translated as CSAPVWDVEAFF.

This clonotype was counted ten times or more. For the CDR3, the DNA is TGTGCCAGCAGTTCGGCCGCCGGGACTAGCGGGAGGCTCTACGAGCAGTACTTC. Translated, it gives CASSSAAGTSGRLYEQYF. The chain is built from TRBV28 and TRBJ2-7; TRBD2 aligns across 15 bases. The J segment lost 3 bases and the V segment lost 4 bases, leaving 10 bases of the junction unmatched. The CDR3 is made up of 18 amino acids. Germline values: CDR1 MDHEN, CDR2 SYDVKM.